These 22 T cell receptor beta chains were all obtained from the same sample, sequenced in a study of T cell responses to AZD1222 COVID-19 vaccine (dated by TCRdb to about 2021). The method was the immunoSEQ multiplex PCR assay. Drawn from immuneACCESS, this table holds only the in-frame rearrangements with V and J called that TCRdb kept. Clones are partly lost; checked studies trace under half to an unresolved V gene and leave the rest unexplained. In all, the sample holds about 99,000 clones, and 80% to 95% of those were seen once. Of the sample, around 8.3% falls within the top ten clones. Sample time point, as interpreted from the label and publication: about 28 days (+/-7) after the second vaccine dose. The source was peripheral blood, collected 28 days after the second AZD1222 dose. The source is an adult who received the AZD1222 COVID-19 vaccine.

The chain links TRBV10-3 to TRBJ1-6, with TRBD1 as a possible D gene (6 bases). CDR3 length: 15 residues. Per the germline V gene, CDR1 is ENHRY and CDR2 is SYGVKD. Trimming removed 6 bases at V and 7 bases at J, with 16 bases between. The CDR3 DNA reads as TGTGCCATCAGGAGGAGCATAGGGGGAAATTCACCCCTCCACTTT. Residues: CAIRRSIGGNSPLHF.

The rearrangement links TRBV10-1 to TRBJ2-1; D is unresolved. CDR3 length: 15 residues. Germline CDR1 reads WNHNN; CDR2 reads SYGVQD (reference sequence). The V end lost 2 bases, the J end lost 0 bases, and 8 bases lay between the germline ends. The CDR3 protein is CASSESGFSYNEQFF. The CDR3 DNA is TGCGCCAGCAGTGAGAGTGGGTTCTCCTACAATGAGCAGTTCTTC.

V and J are TRBV2 and TRBJ1-2; 7 bases agree with TRBD1. The trim removed 4 bases at V and 5 bases at J, leaving 7 bases unmatched. The CDR3 covers 14 residues. CDR1 and CDR2 from the germline V gene are SNHLY and FYNNEI. This CDR3 is CASSGQGGLYGYTF. The DNA of the CDR3 is TGTGCCAGCAGTGGACAGGGAGGGCTATATGGCTACACCTTC.

The J gene is TRBJ2-1, the V gene TRBV28, with TRBD1 matching 10 bases. The CDR3 sequence is 16 residues long. Germline V lookup: CDR1 MDHEN, CDR2 SYDVKM. The V and J ends lost 5 bases and 2 bases, in that order; junction bases with no gene match: 6. CDR3 sequence reads: CASSRQTGGAYNEQFF. The CDR3 DNA follows: TGTGCCAGCAGTCGCCAGACAGGGGGCGCCTACAATGAGCAGTTCTTC. Supplemented by reference TRBV28 and TRBJ2-1, the full variable domain reads DVKVTQSSRYLVKRTGEKVFLECVQDMDHENMFWYRQDPGLGLRLIYFSYDVKMKEKGDIPEGYSVSREKKERFSLILESASTNQTSMYLCASSRQTGGAYNEQFFGPGTRLTVL.

A single count supports this clone. The chain has TRBV19 and TRBJ1-1; possible D gene TRBD1, 5 bases. The CDR3 sequence is 16 residues long. V lost 3 bases, J lost 5 bases, and 19 bases lay in between. CDR1 LNHDA and CDR2 SQIVND come from the germline V gene (reference sequence). The CDR3 DNA reads as TGTGCCAGTAGTATCGGGGCCGGCGGTGGAGGGACTGAAGCTTTCTTT. Protein product: CASSIGAGGGGTEAFF.

The chain couples TRBV10-2 to TRBJ2-5, with D possibly TRBD2 on 5 matching bases. This CDR3 is 14 amino acids long. V lost 6 bases, J lost 4 bases, and 15 bases lay in between. CDR1 and CDR2 from the germline V gene are WSHSY and SAAADI. The CDR3 reads CASRVTEAVETQYF. CDR3 nucleotides: TGCGCCAGCAGGGTGACTGAAGCGGTAGAGACCCAGTACTTC.

The gene calls are TRBV9 and TRBJ2-3; D is ambiguous. The CDR3 extends over 12 amino acids. CDR1 SGDLS and CDR2 YYNGEE come from the germline V gene. Trimming stripped 1 base from V and 2 bases from J, with 2 bases between. The CDR3 sequence is CASSVNTDTQYF. The DNA of the CDR3 is TGTGCCAGCAGCGTAAACACAGATACGCAGTATTTT.

V usage is TRBV10-2 and J usage is TRBJ2-5, with a weak D call TRBD2 (5 bases). CDR1 and CDR2 (germline): WSHSY, SAAADI. This CDR3 is 13 amino acids long. V gave up 6 bases and J gave up 5 bases, with 13 bases separating them. The CDR3 bases are TGCGCCAGCAGCAAGGACTCTGCGGAGACCCAGTACTTC. Its protein product is CASSKDSAETQYF.

The chain carries TRBV5-1 and TRBJ1-1; TRBD1 is a possible D gene (6 bases). CDR1 and CDR2 (germline): SGHRS, YFSETQ. This CDR3 contains 16 residues. V lost 5 bases to trimming and J lost 1 base, with 18 bases between them. This CDR3 reads CASRNGQLIKNTEAFF. CDR3 coding DNA: TGCGCCAGCAGAAATGGACAGCTTATCAAGAACACTGAAGCTTTCTTT. The full variable domain, completed using reference TRBV5-1 and TRBJ1-1, is KAGVTQTPRYLIKTRGQQVTLSCSPISGHRSVSWYQQTPGQGLQFLFEYFSETQRNKGNFPGRFSGRQFSNSRSEMNVSTLELGDSALYLCASRNGQLIKNTEAFFGQGTRLTVV.

The table lists this clone with a count of one. The chain couples TRBV20-1 to TRBJ2-3; 8 nucleotides agree with TRBD2. Germline V gene sequence: CDR1 DFQATT, CDR2 SNEGSKA (reference sequence). The CDR3 loop spans 18 amino acids. V was clipped by 3 bases and J by 4 bases; unmatched bases: 18. The CDR3: CSASLVRGGRPGADTQYF. DNA of the CDR3: TGCAGTGCTAGTCTAGTCCGGGGCGGGAGGCCCGGGGCAGATACGCAGTATTTT.

V is TRBV19 and J is TRBJ1-5, with 7 bases fitting TRBD1. V trimming: 4 bases; J trimming: 6 bases; junction bases outside the gene matches: 3. The germline gives CDR1 LNHDA, CDR2 SQIVND (reference sequence). This CDR3 is built from 13 residues. The CDR3 sequence: CASSKGATQPQHF. CDR3 in DNA: TGTGCCAGTAGTAAGGGGGCGACTCAGCCCCAGCATTTT.

The chain is built from TRBV7-3 and TRBJ1-6, with a possible D match to TRBD1 (6 bases). The CDR3 loop spans 14 amino acids. V gave up 3 bases and J gave up 10 bases, with 13 bases separating them. Germline V gives CDR1 SGHTA, CDR2 FQGTGA. CDR3 protein: CASSFKGGGSPLHF. The CDR3 DNA is TGTGCCAGCAGCTTTAAGGGGGGCGGATCACCCCTCCACTTT.

CDR3 bases: TGTGCCAGCAGCTTAGCGGAGTCTTACGAGCAGTACTTC. Protein sequence: CASSLAESYEQYF. The chain combines TRBV7-7 with TRBJ2-7; D gene unclear. Trimming removed 0 bases from V and 4 bases from J, with 7 bases in between. Germline V lookup: CDR1 SSHAT, CDR2 FNYEAQ (reference sequence). The CDR3 is 13 residues long. Supplemented by reference TRBV7-7 and TRBJ2-7, the full variable domain reads GAGVSQSPRYKVTKRGQDVTLRCDPISSHATLYWYQQALGQGPEFLTYFNYEAQPDKSGLPSDRFSAERPEGSISTLTIQRTEQRDSAMYRCASSLAESYEQYFGPGTRLTVT.

This chain uses TRBV9 with TRBJ2-3; D not certain. The germline CDR1 and CDR2 sequences are SGDLS and YYNGEE. The CDR3 sequence is 13 residues long. The V gene lost 0 bases and the J gene lost 8 bases, with 10 bases spanning the gap. Here the CDR3 reads CASSVDDRVTQYF. The CDR3 region has the DNA TGTGCCAGCAGCGTAGATGACCGGGTTACGCAGTATTTT. The whole variable domain, remainder taken from reference TRBV9 and TRBJ2-3, is DSGVTQTPKHLITATGQRVTLRCSPRSGDLSVYWYQQSLDQGLQFLIQYYNGEERAKGNILERFSAQQFPDLHSELNLSSLELGDSALYFCASSVDDRVTQYFGPGTRLTVL.

The genes are TRBV7-2 and TRBJ2-1; 13 bases map to TRBD2. The CDR3 spans 16 residues. CDR1 and CDR2 from the germline V gene are SGHTA and FQGNSA. V lost 3 bases and J lost 4; bases outside the gene matches: 3. CDR3 sequence (DNA): TGTGCCAGCAGCTTGGGACTAGCGGGATGGTACAATGAGCAGTTCTTC. This sequence encodes CASSLGLAGWYNEQFF.

The V call is TRBV10-1, the J call TRBJ2-3, with TRBD1 matching 10 bases. Germline V CDR1 and CDR2: WNHNN, SYGVQD (reference sequence). Trimming took 4 bases from V and 3 from J; bases not matched to a gene: 10. The CDR3 runs 17 residues. The CDR3 DNA reads as TGCGCCAGCAGTGCCACGAAGACAGGGGGCAAGACAGATACGCAGTATTTT. It translates to CASSATKTGGKTDTQYF.

This chain uses TRBV5-6 with TRBJ1-2; D unclear. The V gene lost 4 bases and the J gene lost 4 bases, with 8 bases spanning the gap. This CDR3 region has 12 residues. The germline CDR1 and CDR2 sequences are SGHDT and YYEEEE. The CDR3 spells CASSKDGYGYTF. The CDR3 coding sequence is TGTGCCAGCAGCAAGGACGGCTATGGCTACACCTTC.

The chain uses TRBV5-6 and TRBJ2-7; 10 nucleotides match TRBD1. V was pared by 3 bases and J by 6 bases, with 3 bases of the junction left unmatched. Germline CDR1 SGHDT, CDR2 YYEEEE. This CDR3 is built from 13 residues. CDR3 sequence reads: CASSSGTGVEQYF. The CDR3 DNA reads TGTGCCAGCAGCTCCGGGACAGGGGTCGAGCAGTACTTC.

The chain employs TRBV29-1 and TRBJ2-5; the D is unclear. The CDR3 spans 14 residues. Trimming removed 4 bases at V and 5 bases at J, with 17 bases between. CDR1 is SQVTM and CDR2 is ANQGSEA in the germline V gene. CDR3 residues: CSVVRQVYGETQYF. In DNA, the CDR3 is TGCAGCGTTGTAAGGCAGGTGTATGGTGAGACCCAGTACTTC.

V is TRBV3-1 (or the pseudogene TRBV3-2) and J is TRBJ2-2, with 11 positions matching TRBD2. The CDR3 totals 16 residues. V was clipped by 2 bases and J by 5 bases; unmatched bases: 4. CDR1 and CDR2 from the germline V gene are LGHDT and YNNKEL (reference sequence). This CDR3 is CASSQLAGGLTGELFF. Here the CDR3 DNA reads TGTGCCAGCAGCCAATTAGCGGGAGGGTTAACCGGGGAGCTGTTTTTT.

The gene calls are TRBV5-1 and TRBJ1-6, with D unclear. CDR3 length: 14 residues. V lost 4 bases to trimming and J lost 0 bases, with 5 bases between them. Germline V gene sequence: CDR1 SGHRS, CDR2 YFSETQ. For the CDR3, the DNA is TGCGCCAGCAGCCCGGACTCCTATAATTCACCCCTCCACTTT. Translating it yields CASSPDSYNSPLHF.

CDR3 bases: TGTGCCACCAGCAGAGATCAGATACAGAGGAGTAGTGAGCAGTTCTTC. This translates into CATSRDQIQRSSEQFF. V gene TRBV15 combines with J gene TRBJ2-1; D is unresolved. The CDR3 is 16 amino acids. The germline V gene encodes CDR1 LNHNV and CDR2 YYDKDF (reference sequence). Trimming stripped 0 bases from V and 9 bases from J, with 18 bases between.